This T cell receptor beta chain came from a study of T cell responses to AZD1222 COVID-19 vaccine. Assay: immunoSEQ multiplex PCR; the TCRdb copy retains only in-frame clones and omits some. The sample lists about 81,000 clones, about 91% occurring once. Turning to this clone: Its target is not known. The same CDR3 is also encoded by other DNA sequences in this sample.

CDR1 is SEHNR and CDR2 is FQNEAQ in the germline V gene (reference sequence). CDR3 length: 14 amino acids. Trimming removed 1 base from V and 7 bases from J; junction bases left unmatched: 4. Study-level points and caveats: The donor cohort was predominantly white British with a female majority, and clonal diversity may have been underestimated. There were vaccine-associated CD4 TCRs across spike, dominant at 160-218 and 743-854.

The chain links TRBV7-9 to TRBJ1-5; 7 bases line up with TRBD1. This sample comprised peripheral blood, obtained 28 days after the second AZD1222 dose. This TCR came from an adult who received the AZD1222 COVID-19 vaccine. CDR3 DNA sequence: TGTGCCAGCAGCTTAGGGCAGGGGGGACAGCCCCAGCATTTT. This sequence encodes CASSLGQGGQPQHF.